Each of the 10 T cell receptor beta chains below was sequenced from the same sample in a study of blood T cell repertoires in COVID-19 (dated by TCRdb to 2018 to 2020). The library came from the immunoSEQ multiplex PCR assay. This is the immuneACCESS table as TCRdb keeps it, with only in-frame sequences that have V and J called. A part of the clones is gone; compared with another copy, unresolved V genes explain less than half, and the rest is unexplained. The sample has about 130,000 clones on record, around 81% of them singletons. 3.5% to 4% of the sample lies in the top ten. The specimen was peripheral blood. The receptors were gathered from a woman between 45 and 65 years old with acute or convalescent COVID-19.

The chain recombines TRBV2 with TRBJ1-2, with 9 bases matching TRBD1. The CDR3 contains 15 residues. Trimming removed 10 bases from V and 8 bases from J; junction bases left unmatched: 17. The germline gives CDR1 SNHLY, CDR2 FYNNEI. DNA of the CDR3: TGTGCCATTCCGGGACAGGGAATGATCGGTGGCGGCTACACCTTC. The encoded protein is CAIPGQGMIGGGYTF.

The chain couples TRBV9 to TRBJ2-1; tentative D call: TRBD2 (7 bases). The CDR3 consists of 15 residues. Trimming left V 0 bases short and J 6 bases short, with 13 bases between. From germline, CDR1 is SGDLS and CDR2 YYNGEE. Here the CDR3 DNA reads TGTGCCAGCAGCGTAGCTTTTGGGGGGGCCAATGAGCAGTTCTTC. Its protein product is CASSVAFGGANEQFF.

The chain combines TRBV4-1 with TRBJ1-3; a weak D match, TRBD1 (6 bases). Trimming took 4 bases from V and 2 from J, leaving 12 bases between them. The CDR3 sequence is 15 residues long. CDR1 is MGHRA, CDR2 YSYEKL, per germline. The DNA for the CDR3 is TGCGCCAGCAGCCCCGGACAGTCTGCTGGAAACACCATATATTTT. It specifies CASSPGQSAGNTIYF.

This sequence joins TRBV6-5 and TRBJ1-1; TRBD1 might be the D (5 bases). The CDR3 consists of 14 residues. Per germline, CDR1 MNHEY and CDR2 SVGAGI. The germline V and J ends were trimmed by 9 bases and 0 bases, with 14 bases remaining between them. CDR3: CASSSGTMNTEAFF. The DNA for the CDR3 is TGTGCCAGTTCCTCCGGGACTATGAACACTGAAGCTTTCTTT.

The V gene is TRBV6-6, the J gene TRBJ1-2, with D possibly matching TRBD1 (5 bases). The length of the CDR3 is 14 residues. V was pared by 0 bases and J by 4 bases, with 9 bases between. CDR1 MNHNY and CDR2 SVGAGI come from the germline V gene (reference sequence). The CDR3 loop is CASSYSDRVYGYTF. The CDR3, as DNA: TGTGCCAGCAGTTACTCCGACAGAGTCTATGGCTACACCTTC.

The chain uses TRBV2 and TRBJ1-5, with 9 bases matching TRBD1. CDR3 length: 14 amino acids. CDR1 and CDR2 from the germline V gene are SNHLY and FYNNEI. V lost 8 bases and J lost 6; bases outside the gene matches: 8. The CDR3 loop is CASGGQGGSQPQHF. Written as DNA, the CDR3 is TGTGCCAGCGGGGGACAGGGAGGTTCTCAGCCCCAGCATTTT. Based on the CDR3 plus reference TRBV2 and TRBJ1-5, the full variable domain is EPEVTQTPSHQVTQMGQEVILRCVPISNHLYFYWYRQILGQKVEFLVSFYNNEISEKSEIFDDQFSVERPDGSNFTLKIRSTKLEDSAMYFCASGGQGGSQPQHFGDGTRLSIL.

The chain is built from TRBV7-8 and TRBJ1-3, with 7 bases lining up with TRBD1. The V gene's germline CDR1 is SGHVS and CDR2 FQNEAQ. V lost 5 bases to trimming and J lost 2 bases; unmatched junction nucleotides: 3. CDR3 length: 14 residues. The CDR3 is CASSVDRAGNTIYF. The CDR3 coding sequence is TGTGCCAGCAGCGTCGACAGGGCTGGAAACACCATATATTTT.

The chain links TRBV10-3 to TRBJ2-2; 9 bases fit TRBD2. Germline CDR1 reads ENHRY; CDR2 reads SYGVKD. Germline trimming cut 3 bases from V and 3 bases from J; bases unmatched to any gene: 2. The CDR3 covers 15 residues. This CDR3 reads CAISELAGDTGELFF. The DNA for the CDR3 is TGTGCCATCAGTGAATTAGCGGGGGACACCGGGGAGCTGTTTTTT.

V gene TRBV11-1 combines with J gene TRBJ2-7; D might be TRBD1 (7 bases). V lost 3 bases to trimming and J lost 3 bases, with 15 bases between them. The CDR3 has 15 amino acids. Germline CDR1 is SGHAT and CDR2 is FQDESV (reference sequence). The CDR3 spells CASSFRGTAHYEQYF. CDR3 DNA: TGTGCCAGCAGCTTTCGCGGGACAGCCCACTACGAGCAGTACTTC.

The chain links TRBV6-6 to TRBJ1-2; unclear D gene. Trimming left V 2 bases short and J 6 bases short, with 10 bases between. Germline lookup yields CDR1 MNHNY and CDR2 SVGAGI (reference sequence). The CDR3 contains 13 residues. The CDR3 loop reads CASSYAARDGYTF. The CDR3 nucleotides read TGTGCCAGCAGTTACGCCGCGAGGGATGGCTACACCTTC.